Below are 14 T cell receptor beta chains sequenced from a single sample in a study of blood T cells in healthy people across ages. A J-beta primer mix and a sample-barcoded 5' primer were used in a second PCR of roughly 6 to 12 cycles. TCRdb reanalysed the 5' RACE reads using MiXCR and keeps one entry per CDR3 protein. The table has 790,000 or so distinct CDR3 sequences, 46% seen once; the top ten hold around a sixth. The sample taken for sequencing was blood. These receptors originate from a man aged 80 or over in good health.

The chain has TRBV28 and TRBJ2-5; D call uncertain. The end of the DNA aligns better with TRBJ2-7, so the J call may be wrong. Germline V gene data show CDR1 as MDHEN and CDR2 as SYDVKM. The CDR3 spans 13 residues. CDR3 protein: CASSLWFSYEQYF. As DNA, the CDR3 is TGTGCCAGCAGTTTGTGGTTTTCCTACGAGCAGTACTTC.

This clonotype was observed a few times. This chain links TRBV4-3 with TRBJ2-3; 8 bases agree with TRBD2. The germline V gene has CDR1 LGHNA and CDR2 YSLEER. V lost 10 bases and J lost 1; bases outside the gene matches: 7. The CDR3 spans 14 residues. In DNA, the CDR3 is TGCGCCACCGGCGGGAGGACCGGCACAGATACGCAGTATTTT. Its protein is CATGGRTGTDTQYF.

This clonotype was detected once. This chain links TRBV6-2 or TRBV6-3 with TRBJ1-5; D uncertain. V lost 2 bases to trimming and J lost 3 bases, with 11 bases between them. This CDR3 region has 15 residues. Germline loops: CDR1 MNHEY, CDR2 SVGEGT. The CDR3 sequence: CASSYEGRYNQPQHF. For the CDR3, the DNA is TGTGCCAGCAGTTACGAAGGCAGGTACAATCAGCCCCAGCATTTT.

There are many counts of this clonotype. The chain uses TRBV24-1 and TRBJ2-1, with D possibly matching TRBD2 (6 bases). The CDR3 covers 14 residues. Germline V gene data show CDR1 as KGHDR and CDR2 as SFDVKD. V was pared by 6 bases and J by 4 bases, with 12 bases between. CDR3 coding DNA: TGTGCCACCAGTCCCGCCCTAGCGTACAATGAGCAGTTCTTC. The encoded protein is CATSPALAYNEQFF.

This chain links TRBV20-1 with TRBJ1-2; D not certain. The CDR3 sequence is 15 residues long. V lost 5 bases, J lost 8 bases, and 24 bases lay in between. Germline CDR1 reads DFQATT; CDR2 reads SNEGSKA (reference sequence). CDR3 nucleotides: TGCAGTGCTCCCCAAGACCACTCACCCCGGGAGGGCTACACCTTC. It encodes CSAPQDHSPREGYTF.

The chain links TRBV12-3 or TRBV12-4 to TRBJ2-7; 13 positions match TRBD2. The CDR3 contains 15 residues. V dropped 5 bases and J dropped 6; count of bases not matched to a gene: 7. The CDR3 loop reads CASSVGLAGPFEQYF. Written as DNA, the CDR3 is TGTGCCAGCAGTGTGGGACTAGCGGGGCCGTTCGAGCAGTACTTC.

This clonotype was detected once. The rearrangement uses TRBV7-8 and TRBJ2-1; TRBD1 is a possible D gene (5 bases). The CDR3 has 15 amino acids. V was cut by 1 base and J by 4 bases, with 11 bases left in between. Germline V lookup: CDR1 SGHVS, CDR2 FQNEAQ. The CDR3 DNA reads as TGTGCCAGCAGCTTAGGGGTCAGGGCTTACAATGAGCAGTTCTTC. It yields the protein CASSLGVRAYNEQFF.

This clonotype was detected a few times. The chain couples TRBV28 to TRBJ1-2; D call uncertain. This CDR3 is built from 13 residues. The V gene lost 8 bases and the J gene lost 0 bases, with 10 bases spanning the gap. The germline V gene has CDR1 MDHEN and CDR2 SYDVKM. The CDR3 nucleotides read TGTGCCAGCGGCAGGAATCCTAACTATGGCTACACCTTC. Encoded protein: CASGRNPNYGYTF.

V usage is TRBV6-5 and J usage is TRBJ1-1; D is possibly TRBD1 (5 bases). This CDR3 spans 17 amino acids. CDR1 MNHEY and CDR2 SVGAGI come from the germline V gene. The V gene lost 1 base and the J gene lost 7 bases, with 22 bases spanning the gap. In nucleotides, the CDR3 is TGTGCCAGCAGTTACTTACCCCATCTGGGGCGAGAGGGTGAAGCTTTCTTT. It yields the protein CASSYLPHLGREGEAFF.

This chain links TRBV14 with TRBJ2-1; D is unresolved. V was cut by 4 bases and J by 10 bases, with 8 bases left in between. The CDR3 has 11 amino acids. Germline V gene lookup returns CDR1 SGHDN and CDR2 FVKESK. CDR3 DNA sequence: TGTGCCAGCAGCCCCGCCGTCGAGCAGTTCTTC. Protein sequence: CASSPAVEQFF.

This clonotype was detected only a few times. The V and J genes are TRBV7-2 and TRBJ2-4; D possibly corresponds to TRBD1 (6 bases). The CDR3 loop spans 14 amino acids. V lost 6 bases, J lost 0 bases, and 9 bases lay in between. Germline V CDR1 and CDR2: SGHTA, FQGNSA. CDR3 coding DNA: TGTGCCAGCAGTAGACAGGTAGCCAAAAACATTCAGTACTTC. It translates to CASSRQVAKNIQYF. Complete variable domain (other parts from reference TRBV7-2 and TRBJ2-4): GAGVSQSPSNKVTEKGKDVELRCDPISGHTALYWYRQSLGQGLEFLIYFQGNSAPDKSGLPSDRFSAERTGGSVSTLTIQRTQQEDSAVYLCASSRQVAKNIQYFGAGTRLSVL.

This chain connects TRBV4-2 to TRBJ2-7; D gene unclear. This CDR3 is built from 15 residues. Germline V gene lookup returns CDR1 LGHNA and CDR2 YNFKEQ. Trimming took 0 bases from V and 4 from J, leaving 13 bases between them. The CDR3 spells CASSQERITLYEQYF. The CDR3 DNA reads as TGTGCCAGCAGCCAAGAGCGGATAACCCTTTACGAGCAGTACTTC.

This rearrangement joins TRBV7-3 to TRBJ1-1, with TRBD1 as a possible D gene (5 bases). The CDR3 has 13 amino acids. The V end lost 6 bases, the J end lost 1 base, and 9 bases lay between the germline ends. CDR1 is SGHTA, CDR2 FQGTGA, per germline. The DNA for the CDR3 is TGTGCCAGCAGGGGACGGCGGAACACTGAAGCTTTCTTT. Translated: CASRGRRNTEAFF.

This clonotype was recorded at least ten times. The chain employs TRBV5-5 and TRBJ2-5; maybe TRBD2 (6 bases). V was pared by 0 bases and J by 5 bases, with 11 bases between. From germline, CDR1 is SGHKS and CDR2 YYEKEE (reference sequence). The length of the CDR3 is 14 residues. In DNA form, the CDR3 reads TGTGCCAGCAGCTTGGGAGGAGGGATGGAGACCCAGTACTTC. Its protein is CASSLGGGMETQYF.